Below are 27 T cell receptor beta chains sequenced from a single sample in a study of cytomegalovirus exposure and HLA in healthy donors. Vbeta (60) and Jbeta (13) primers were used in the PCR. The protocol was immunoSEQ multiplex PCR, while the TCRdb copy is restricted to in-frame clones and leaves out a portion. Here the sample spans fewer than 130,000 clones, around 78% being singletons. Sequenced input: PBMCs. These receptors were collected from a woman younger than 45 in good health and CMV-seronegative.

The chain recombines TRBV28 with TRBJ1-2, with 9 positions matching TRBD1. The V segment lost 5 bases and the J segment 8 bases; nucleotides outside the gene matches: 12. In germline, CDR1 is MDHEN, CDR2 SYDVKM. This CDR3 comprises 15 residues. In DNA, the CDR3 is TGTGCCAGCAGTGCCTCCGGGACAGGGAATCGCGGCTACACCTTC. This translates into CASSASGTGNRGYTF.

The V gene is TRBV28, the J gene TRBJ1-2, with TRBD1 matching over 8 bases. The germline gives CDR1 MDHEN, CDR2 SYDVKM. V was clipped by 5 bases and J by 2 bases; unmatched bases: 16. The CDR3 is 18 residues long. CDR3 bases: TGTGCCAGCAGTCAGAGAGGGGACAGGTTTACCTTGAACTATGGCTACACCTTC. Protein sequence: CASSQRGDRFTLNYGYTF.

The V and J genes are TRBV9 and TRBJ2-7; TRBD1 matches 8 bases. The CDR3 totals 14 residues. The ends lost 7 bases at V and 6 bases at J; junction bases unmatched: 12. The V gene's germline CDR1 is SGDLS and CDR2 YYNGEE. The CDR3 region has the DNA TGTGCCAGCGGACCAGGGGGCAAATCGACCGAGCAGTACTTC. Translation: CASGPGGKSTEQYF.

This chain links TRBV29-1 with TRBJ2-5; D uncertain. CDR3 size: 11 residues. The V end lost 2 bases, the J end lost 5 bases, and 6 bases lay between the germline ends. Germline CDR1 reads SQVTM; CDR2 reads ANQGSEA. The CDR3 is CSVEHRETQYF. In DNA, the CDR3 is TGCAGCGTTGAACACCGGGAGACCCAGTACTTC.

The V call is TRBV7-2, the J call TRBJ2-2, with TRBD1 as a possible D gene (5 bases). The CDR3 runs to 15 residues. The germline gives CDR1 SGHTA, CDR2 FQGNSA. The V end was cut by 5 bases, the J end by 5 bases, with 15 bases between. CDR3 DNA: TGTGCCAGCAGCCAGGGTCGGGCTGGTACCGGGGAGCTGTTTTTT. This encodes CASSQGRAGTGELFF. Together with reference TRBV7-2 and TRBJ2-2, the CDR3 gives the full variable domain: GAGVSQSPSNKVTEKGKDVELRCDPISGHTALYWYRQSLGQGLEFLIYFQGNSAPDKSGLPSDRFSAERTGGSVSTLTIQRTQQEDSAVYLCASSQGRAGTGELFFGEGSRLTVL.

This rearrangement joins TRBV9 to TRBJ1-5; 10 positions match TRBD1. Germline CDR1 reads SGDLS; CDR2 reads YYNGEE. The CDR3 extends over 18 amino acids. With 3 bases clipped from V and 6 bases from J, the junction kept 15 bases outside the gene matches. The CDR3 protein is CASSGRIPGQGSAQPQHF. DNA of the CDR3: TGTGCCAGCAGCGGGAGAATTCCGGGACAGGGGTCCGCTCAGCCCCAGCATTTT.

Of note for this clone: In the same sample, other DNA sequences code for this CDR3. In DNA, the CDR3 is TGTGCCAGCAGTCCGGGGTTTCCAGCTGAAGCTTTCTTT. Its translation is CASSPGFPAEAFF. V is TRBV5-4 and J is TRBJ1-1; no reliable D call. The CDR3 extends over 13 amino acids. The germline V gene encodes CDR1 SGHNT and CDR2 YYREEE (reference sequence). V lost 5 bases and J lost 6, with 14 bases in between.

CDR3 loop: CSVQGFVAFF. Here the CDR3 DNA reads TGCAGTGTCCAGGGTTTTGTAGCTTTCTTT. This sequence joins TRBV20-1 and TRBJ1-1; the D gene is possibly TRBD1 (5 bases). Germline CDR1 is DFQATT and CDR2 is SNEGSKA (reference sequence). V lost 7 bases, J lost 10 bases, and 13 bases lay in between. The CDR3 is 10 residues long.

The chain combines TRBV5-4 with TRBJ2-1, with D maybe TRBD1 (6 bases). Between the trimmed V and J ends, which lost 1 base and 10 bases, there was a span of 15 bases. The CDR3 length is 14 residues. Germline CDR1 reads SGHNT; CDR2 reads YYREEE (reference sequence). In DNA form, the CDR3 reads TGTGCCAGCAGCTTGTTTACAGGGATAGGGGAGCAGTTCTTC. Its protein is CASSLFTGIGEQFF.

This chain connects TRBV28 to TRBJ2-1, with TRBD1 matching over 9 bases. Germline CDR1 MDHEN, CDR2 SYDVKM. V trimming: 8 bases; J trimming: 9 bases; junction bases outside the gene matches: 11. There are 14 residues in the CDR3. Here the CDR3 DNA reads TGTGCCAGCCGCCTACCGGGACAGGGTGGTGAGCAGTTCTTC. It is translated as CASRLPGQGGEQFF.

V usage is TRBV6-4 and J usage is TRBJ2-3, with 7 positions matching TRBD2. Germline V gives CDR1 MRHNA, CDR2 SNTAGT. V trimming: 4 bases; J trimming: 6 bases; junction bases outside the gene matches: 10. The CDR3 covers 15 residues. The CDR3 spells CASSVQRGGEDTQYF. The DNA for the CDR3 is TGTGCCAGCAGTGTCCAGCGTGGGGGGGAGGATACGCAGTATTTT.

The chain employs TRBV29-1 and TRBJ2-7; possible D gene TRBD1, 6 bases. The CDR3 runs to 14 residues. V dropped 1 base and J dropped 0 bases, with 10 bases sitting between them. CDR1 and CDR2 (germline): SQVTM, ANQGSEA. CDR3 in amino acids: CSVEGQGNSYEQYF. CDR3 DNA: TGCAGCGTTGAAGGGCAGGGGAACTCCTACGAGCAGTACTTC.

The chain combines TRBV28 with TRBJ2-5, with TRBD2 matching over 11 bases. V dropped 6 bases and J dropped 3; count of bases not matched to a gene: 9. From germline, CDR1 is MDHEN and CDR2 SYDVKM. The CDR3 is 16 amino acids. CDR3 region: CASSGLAGGGKETQYF. The CDR3 bases are TGTGCCAGCAGCGGGCTAGCGGGAGGCGGAAAAGAGACCCAGTACTTC. Full variable domain (missing parts from reference TRBV28 and TRBJ2-5): DVKVTQSSRYLVKRTGEKVFLECVQDMDHENMFWYRQDPGLGLRLIYFSYDVKMKEKGDIPEGYSVSREKKERFSLILESASTNQTSMYLCASSGLAGGGKETQYFGPGTRLLVL.

This clone was observed a single time. J is TRBJ1-1 and V is TRBV7-3; no definite D call. Germline V gene data show CDR1 as SGHTA and CDR2 as FQGTGA. The V gene lost 2 bases and the J gene lost 5 bases, with 12 bases spanning the gap. The CDR3 totals 14 residues. CDR3: CASSLYPTRTEAFF. CDR3 sequence (DNA): TGTGCCAGCAGCTTATACCCCACGAGGACTGAAGCTTTCTTT. The complete variable domain, with remaining parts taken from reference TRBV7-3 and TRBJ1-1, reads GAGVSQTPSNKVTEKGKYVELRCDPISGHTALYWYRQSLGQGPEFLIYFQGTGAADDSGLPNDRFFAVRPEGSVSTLKIQRTERGDSAVYLCASSLYPTRTEAFFGQGTRLTVV.

In its sample, this clone was seen a few times. The chain links TRBV5-6 to TRBJ1-1; D uncertain. Per germline, CDR1 SGHDT and CDR2 YYEEEE. With 3 bases removed from V and 3 bases from J, the gap between germline ends came to 6 bases. This CDR3 contains 12 residues. This chain's CDR3 is CASSYGDTEAFF. The CDR3 coding sequence is TGTGCCAGCAGCTATGGAGACACTGAAGCTTTCTTT.

The chain has TRBV21-1 and TRBJ2-3; the table's TRBD1 call for D was not verified on the DNA. TRBV21-1 represents a pseudogene. The CDR3 is 17 residues long. The CDR3 DNA reads as TGTGCCAGCAGCAAAGCCGAGACAGGGGGGGAGCAAGATACGCAGTATTTT. Its translation: CASSKAETGGEQDTQYF.

The chain uses TRBV28 and TRBJ1-5; TRBD1 matches at 9 bases. The V gene's germline CDR1 is MDHEN and CDR2 SYDVKM. This CDR3 has 15 amino acids. With 2 bases clipped from V and 7 bases from J, the junction kept 6 bases outside the gene matches. In nucleotides, the CDR3 is TGTGCCAGCAGTTTAATCCAGACAGGGGGACAGCCCCAGCATTTT. This codes for CASSLIQTGGQPQHF.

CDR3 amino acids: CAWSAGGSYEQYF. DNA of the CDR3: TGTGCCTGGAGCGCAGGGGGCTCCTACGAGCAGTACTTC. The chain employs TRBV30 and TRBJ2-7; the match to TRBD1 covers 7 bases. The germline V gene has CDR1 GTSNPN and CDR2 SVGIG (reference sequence). This CDR3 is built from 13 residues. V lost 3 bases, J lost 0 bases, and 2 bases stayed unmatched.

The rearrangement uses TRBV6-4 and TRBJ2-7, with unresolved D. The V and J ends lost 3 bases and 0 bases respectively, with 9 bases between them. Germline V gene data show CDR1 as MRHNA and CDR2 as SNTAGT. The CDR3 sequence is 14 residues long. The CDR3 sequence: CASSDTESSYEQYF. The DNA of the CDR3 is TGTGCCAGCAGTGATACAGAAAGCTCCTACGAGCAGTACTTC.

The chain is built from TRBV6-1 and TRBJ2-7; 9 bases align to TRBD2. The junction had 7 bases not matched to a gene; V was cut back by 8 bases and J by 2 bases. The CDR3 is 14 amino acids. CDR1 MNHNS and CDR2 SASEGT come from the germline V gene. CDR3 DNA: TGTGCCAGCTCCCCGGCGGGGGGGACCTACGAGCAGTACTTC. It codes for CASSPAGGTYEQYF.

This chain joins TRBV28 and TRBJ1-2, with 9 bases matching TRBD1. The germline V gene has CDR1 MDHEN and CDR2 SYDVKM. J lost 6 bases, V lost 7 bases, and 9 bases had no gene match. The CDR3 covers 14 residues. CDR3 nucleotides: TGTGCCAGCAATTTGCTAGACAGGGGGGATGGCTACACCTTC. Residues: CASNLLDRGDGYTF.

Only a few counts were recorded for this clone. The rearrangement joins TRBV2 to TRBJ2-7; maybe TRBD2 (6 bases). V dropped 3 bases and J dropped 5 bases, with 11 bases sitting between them. Germline assignment: CDR1 SNHLY and CDR2 FYNNEI. This CDR3 comprises 13 residues. The CDR3 protein is CASSDFGGNEQYF. The CDR3 nucleotides read TGTGCCAGCAGTGACTTCGGGGGTAACGAGCAGTACTTC.

The chain combines TRBV7-3 with TRBJ2-7; 9 bases are a match to TRBD1. The V segment lost 5 bases and the J segment 3 bases; nucleotides outside the gene matches: 2. The CDR3 spans 13 residues. From germline, CDR1 is SGHTA and CDR2 FQGTGA. CDR3 loop: CASSPGQGYEQYF. Written as DNA, the CDR3 is TGTGCCAGCAGCCCGGGACAGGGCTACGAGCAGTACTTC.

The chain joins TRBV12-5 to TRBJ2-6, with TRBD1 as a possible D gene (5 bases). V was shortened by 3 bases and J by 4 bases, with 25 bases between the two germline ends. Germline lookup yields CDR1 LGHNT and CDR2 FRNRAP. This CDR3 is 20 amino acids long. The CDR3 DNA sequence: TGTGCTAGTGGTTTTCTGCAGGCAGGGTTGGAAACTCTGGGGGCCAACGTCCTGACTTTC. Translating it yields CASGFLQAGLETLGANVLTF.

The chain links TRBV23-1 to TRBJ1-2, with D uncertain. TRBV23-1 is labeled an ORF, and its function is uncertain. There are 15 residues in the CDR3. V lost 0 bases and J 8 bases, leaving 16 bases between the germline ends. The CDR3 is CASSQSNLGGSGYTF. CDR3 bases: TGCGCCAGCAGTCAATCGAATTTAGGAGGGAGCGGCTACACCTTC.

The V and J genes are TRBV4-2 and TRBJ2-6; D remains unclear. CDR3 length: 16 residues. V lost 1 base to trimming and J lost 0 bases, with 7 bases between them. CDR1 is LGHNA and CDR2 is YNFKEQ in the germline V gene. The CDR3 nucleotides read TGTGCCAGCAGCCAAGTACCAGACTCTGGGGCCAACGTCCTGACTTTC. Amino acid sequence: CASSQVPDSGANVLTF.

The chain combines TRBV11-3 with TRBJ1-1, with 8 bases aligning to TRBD1. The V gene end was trimmed by 6 bases and the J gene end by 4 bases; junction bases not matched to a gene: 13. Per germline, CDR1 SGHNT and CDR2 YENEEA. The CDR3 covers 16 residues. The CDR3 DNA sequence: TGTGCCAGCAGACAGGGGGGGCCCGTGGGGACCACTGAAGCTTTCTTT. It yields the protein CASRQGGPVGTTEAFF.